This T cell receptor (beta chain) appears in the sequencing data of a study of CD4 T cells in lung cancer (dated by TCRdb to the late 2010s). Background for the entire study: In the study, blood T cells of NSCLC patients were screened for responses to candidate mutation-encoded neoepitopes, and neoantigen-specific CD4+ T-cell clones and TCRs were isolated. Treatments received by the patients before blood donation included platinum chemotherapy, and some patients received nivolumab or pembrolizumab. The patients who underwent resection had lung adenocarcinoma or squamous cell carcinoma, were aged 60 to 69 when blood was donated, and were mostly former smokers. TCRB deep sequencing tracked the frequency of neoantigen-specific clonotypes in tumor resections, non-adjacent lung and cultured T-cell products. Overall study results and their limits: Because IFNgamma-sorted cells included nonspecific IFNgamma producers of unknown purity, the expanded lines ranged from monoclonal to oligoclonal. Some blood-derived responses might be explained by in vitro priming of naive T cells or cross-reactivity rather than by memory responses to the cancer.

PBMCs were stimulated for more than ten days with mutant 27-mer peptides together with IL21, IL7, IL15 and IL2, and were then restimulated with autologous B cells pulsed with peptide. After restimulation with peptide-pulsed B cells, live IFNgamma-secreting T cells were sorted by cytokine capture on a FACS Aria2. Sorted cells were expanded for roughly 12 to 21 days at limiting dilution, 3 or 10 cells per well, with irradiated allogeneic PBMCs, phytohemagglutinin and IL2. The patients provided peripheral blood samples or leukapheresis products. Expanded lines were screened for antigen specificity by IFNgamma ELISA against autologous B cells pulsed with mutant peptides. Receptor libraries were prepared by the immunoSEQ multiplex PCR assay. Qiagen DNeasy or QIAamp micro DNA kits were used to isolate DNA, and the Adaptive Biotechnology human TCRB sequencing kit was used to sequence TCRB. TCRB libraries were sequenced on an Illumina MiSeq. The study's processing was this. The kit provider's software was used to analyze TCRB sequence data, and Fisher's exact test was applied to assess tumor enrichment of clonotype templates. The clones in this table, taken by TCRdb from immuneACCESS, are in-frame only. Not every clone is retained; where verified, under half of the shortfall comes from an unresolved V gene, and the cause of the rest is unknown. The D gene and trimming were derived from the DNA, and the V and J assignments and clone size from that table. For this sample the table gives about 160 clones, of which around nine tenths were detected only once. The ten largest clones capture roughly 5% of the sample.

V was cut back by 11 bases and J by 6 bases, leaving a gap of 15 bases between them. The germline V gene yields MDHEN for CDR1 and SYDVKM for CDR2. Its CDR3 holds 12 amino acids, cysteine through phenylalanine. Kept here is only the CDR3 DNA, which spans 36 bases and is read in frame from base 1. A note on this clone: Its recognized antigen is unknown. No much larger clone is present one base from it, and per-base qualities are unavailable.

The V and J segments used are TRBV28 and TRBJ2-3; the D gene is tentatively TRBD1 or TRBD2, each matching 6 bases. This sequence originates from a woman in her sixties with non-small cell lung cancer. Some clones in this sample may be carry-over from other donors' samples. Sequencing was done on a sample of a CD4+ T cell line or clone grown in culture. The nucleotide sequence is TGTGCCCTAGTCTGGGGGGCGGATACGCAGTATTTT. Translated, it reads CALVWGADTQYF.